This TCR beta chain originates from a study of cytomegalovirus exposure and HLA in healthy donors. Findings and caveats of the study: Rarity marked most TCR sequences, yet some public TCRs occurred in many donors. In a later analysis, 16,951 TCR beta sequences were associated with HLA alleles at 0.05 false discovery rate.

Use of 60 Vbeta and 13 Jbeta primers characterized the PCR. Authors' analysis steps: Roughly 12 million of about 88 million unique TCR beta chains were shared, per a later count. The repertoire was sequenced with immunoSEQ multiplex PCR; TCRdb's copy has only in-frame clones and lacks some. That table furnishes V, J and clone size, whereas the DNA furnished D and trimming. The data show around 150,000 clones, with over 70% seen just once and roughly 10% held by the top ten. Trimming took off 0 bases at V and 8 bases at J, with 13 bases between the two ends. CDR3 length: 14 residues. The germline gives CDR1 MNHEY, CDR2 SVGAGI. As to this clone: Its antigen is currently unknown.

This clonotype was sampled from a man aged 18 to 29 in good health and CMV-seropositive. The chain links TRBV6-5 to TRBJ1-2; D gene uncertain. The sequenced sample consisted of PBMCs. The CDR3 region is CASSYSSGKSGYTF. The CDR3 DNA is TGTGCCAGCAGTTACTCTTCGGGAAAGTCGGGCTACACCTTC.